Below are 15 T cell receptor beta chains sequenced from a single sample in a study of identical twins. TCRdb recomputed calls from the 5' RACE reads with MiXCR, one row per CDR3 protein. The data show about 190,000 distinct CDR3 sequences, less than 20% seen once. These same records also appear under a second study, on T cells expressing NK-cell markers.

The sample was CD8+ T cells sorted from blood. These receptors were collected from a woman younger than 35 in good health.

This clonotype was seen more than once but under ten times. The DNA of the CDR3 is TGCAGCGTTGAGGAAAACCGGGTTAAGGGAGATACGCAGTATTTT. This gives the protein CSVEENRVKGDTQYF. V and J are TRBV29-1 and TRBJ2-3, with D hard to call. CDR1 and CDR2 (germline): SQVTM, ANQGSEA. Trimming removed 3 bases at V and 5 bases at J, with 18 bases between. The CDR3 is 15 residues long.

V and J are TRBV29-1 and TRBJ1-2; 8 positions match TRBD1. The CDR3 loop spans 13 amino acids. Germline V gene sequence: CDR1 SQVTM, CDR2 ANQGSEA. J lost 4 bases, V lost 6 bases, and 7 bases had no gene match. The CDR3 sequence: CSVPGQGVYGYTF. CDR3 coding DNA: TGCAGCGTGCCCGGACAGGGCGTCTATGGCTACACCTTC.

This clonotype has a handful of counts. The CDR3 sequence: CASSTRERWDTEAFF. As DNA, the CDR3 is TGTGCCAGCAGCACCCGGGAACGGTGGGACACTGAAGCTTTCTTT. V gene TRBV6-2 or TRBV6-3 combines with J gene TRBJ1-1; no clear D gene. CDR1 and CDR2 (germline): MNHEY, SVGEGT. This CDR3 region has 15 residues. With 6 bases removed from V and 3 bases from J, the gap between germline ends came to 17 bases.

This chain links TRBV12-3 or TRBV12-4 with TRBJ2-1; D not resolved. The ends were cut back, 3 bases at V and 5 bases at J, with 14 bases in the middle. This CDR3 spans 15 amino acids. The CDR3 here is CASSFGPNTNNEQFF. The DNA for the CDR3 is TGTGCCAGCAGTTTCGGGCCTAACACTAACAATGAGCAGTTCTTC.

The genes are TRBV3-1 and TRBJ2-1; D perhaps matches TRBD2 (6 bases). This CDR3 region has 18 residues. Germline assignment: CDR1 LGHDT and CDR2 YNNKEL (reference sequence). V lost 0 bases, J lost 3 bases, and 18 bases lay in between. CDR3 DNA sequence: TGTGCCAGCAGCCAAGAACCATGGGAAGCGGGCGACTACAATGAGCAGTTCTTC. It is translated as CASSQEPWEAGDYNEQFF.

This chain uses TRBV10-3 with TRBJ1-6, with a weak D call TRBD1 (5 bases). Germline lookup yields CDR1 ENHRY and CDR2 SYGVKD. V gave up 10 bases and J gave up 8 bases, with 21 bases separating them. CDR3 length: 15 amino acids. The CDR3 region is CATEVSRQSDSPLHF. The CDR3 DNA is TGTGCCACCGAAGTCTCTAGACAGTCCGATTCACCCCTCCACTTT.

This clonotype has only a few counts. The chain carries TRBV4-2 and TRBJ2-1, with D possibly matching TRBD2 (6 bases). V was shortened by 4 bases and J by 0 bases, with 10 bases between the two germline ends. This CDR3 comprises 15 residues. Germline V lookup: CDR1 LGHNA, CDR2 YNFKEQ. CDR3 loop: CASSPGTFSYNEQFF. The CDR3 region has the DNA TGTGCCAGCAGCCCCGGGACTTTCTCCTACAATGAGCAGTTCTTC.

The chain employs TRBV3-1 and TRBJ2-4; TRBD2 is a possible D gene (5 bases). This CDR3 is 15 amino acids long. Germline V CDR1 and CDR2: LGHDT, YNNKEL (reference sequence). Trimming took off 4 bases at V and 2 bases at J, with 12 bases between the two ends. Here the CDR3 reads CASSRGRGSKNIQYF. For the CDR3, the DNA is TGTGCCAGCAGCCGCGGACGGGGTTCCAAAAACATTCAGTACTTC. The full variable domain, with the rest looked up from reference TRBV3-1 and TRBJ2-4, is DTAVSQTPKYLVTQMGNDKSIKCEQNLGHDTMYWYKQDSKKFLKIMFSYNNKELIINETVPNRFSPKSPDKAHLNLHINSLELGDSAVYFCASSRGRGSKNIQYFGAGTRLSVL.

The J gene is TRBJ2-7, the V gene TRBV27, with TRBD1 identical over 7 bases. This CDR3 is 17 amino acids long. With V trimmed by 2 bases and J by 0 bases, 10 bases remained unmatched. Germline V lookup: CDR1 MNHEY, CDR2 SMNVEV (reference sequence). In nucleotides, the CDR3 is TGTGCCAGCAGTTTAAGAGGGGGCGATGGCCTCTCCTACGAGCAGTACTTC. Protein product: CASSLRGGDGLSYEQYF.

This chain links TRBV5-6 with TRBJ2-1, with D uncertain. Trimming removed 0 bases from V and 10 bases from J, with 11 bases in between. CDR3 size: 13 residues. CDR1 SGHDT and CDR2 YYEEEE come from the germline V gene. The CDR3 is CASSLGRPREQFF. DNA of the CDR3: TGTGCCAGCAGCTTGGGACGTCCCCGCGAGCAGTTCTTC.

Concerning this clonotype itself: Possible read error: a much larger clone is one base away. The chain couples TRBV6-5 to TRBJ1-5, with 7 bases fitting TRBD1. In germline, CDR1 is MNHEY, CDR2 SVGAGI. Unmatched junction bases numbered 6, after V lost 6 bases and J lost 7 bases. This CDR3 is 13 amino acids long. Written as DNA, the CDR3 is TGTGCCAGCAGCCATACAGGGGTACAGCCCCAGCATTTT. Translating it yields CASSHTGVQPQHF.

The CDR3 region has the DNA TGCAGCGTCGCGACAGCAGTCTCCTACGAGCAGTACTTC. Encoded protein: CSVATAVSYEQYF. The J gene is TRBJ2-7, the V gene TRBV29-1, with D maybe TRBD1 (5 bases). Trimming removed 6 bases from V and 0 bases from J, with 12 bases in between. Germline V gene lookup returns CDR1 SQVTM and CDR2 ANQGSEA. The CDR3 covers 13 residues.

This clonotype was recorded a few times. The chain combines TRBV28 with TRBJ2-1; 8 nucleotides match TRBD1. Looked up from germline, CDR1 is MDHEN and CDR2 is SYDVKM. The length of the CDR3 is 16 residues. V shed 2 bases and J 6 bases; nucleotides not matched to a gene: 9. CDR3 amino acids: CASSLLRQGAINEQFF. Here the CDR3 DNA reads TGTGCCAGCAGTTTACTTCGTCAGGGGGCAATCAATGAGCAGTTCTTC.

This chain joins TRBV7-4 and TRBJ2-7; possibly TRBD2 for D (6 bases). The germline V gene encodes CDR1 SGHVT and CDR2 SQSDAQ. The length of the CDR3 is 14 residues. With 7 bases removed from V and 4 bases from J, the gap between germline ends came to 17 bases. The CDR3: CASTHRGSGYEQYF. The CDR3 DNA reads TGTGCCAGCACCCATCGTGGTAGCGGATACGAGCAGTACTTC.

The rearrangement uses TRBV20-1 and TRBJ2-7; tentatively, D is TRBD1 (6 bases). In germline, CDR1 is DFQATT, CDR2 SNEGSKA (reference sequence). V lost 6 bases and J lost 5, with 23 bases in between. This CDR3 has 15 residues. In DNA, the CDR3 is TGCAGTGCCGTTGCAGTGGGGGCCCCGATGGACGAGCAGTACTTC. Its protein is CSAVAVGAPMDEQYF.